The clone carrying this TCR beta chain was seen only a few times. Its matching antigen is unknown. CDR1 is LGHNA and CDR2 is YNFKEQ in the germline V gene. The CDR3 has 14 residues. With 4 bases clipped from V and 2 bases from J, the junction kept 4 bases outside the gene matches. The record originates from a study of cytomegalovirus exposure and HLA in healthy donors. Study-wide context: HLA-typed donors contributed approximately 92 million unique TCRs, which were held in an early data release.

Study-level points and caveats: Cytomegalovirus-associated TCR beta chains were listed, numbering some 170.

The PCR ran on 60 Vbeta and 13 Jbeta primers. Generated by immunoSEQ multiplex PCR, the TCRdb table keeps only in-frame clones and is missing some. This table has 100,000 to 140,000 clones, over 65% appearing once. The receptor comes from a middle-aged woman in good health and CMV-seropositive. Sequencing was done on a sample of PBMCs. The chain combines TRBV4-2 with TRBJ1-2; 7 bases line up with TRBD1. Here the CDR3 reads CASSLDRANYGYTF. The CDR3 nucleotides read TGTGCCAGCAGCCTCGACAGGGCAAACTATGGCTACACCTTC.